This T cell receptor (beta chain) was captured in a study of blood T cell repertoires in COVID-19. In the study overall: Sample material is recorded as cDNA or gDNA derived from T cells, B-cell-depleted T cells, or PBMCs.

The repertoire was sequenced with immunoSEQ multiplex PCR; TCRdb's copy has only in-frame clones and lacks some. This sample has around 150,000 clones, with around 83% found just once. The V gene's germline CDR1 is KGHDR and CDR2 SFDVKD. The length of the CDR3 is 12 residues. Trimming removed 5 bases from V and 8 bases from J, with 11 bases in between. V is TRBV24-1 and J is TRBJ1-2; D might be TRBD1 (6 bases). The clonotype comes from a woman aged 50 to 60 in a cohort sampled during active or convalescent COVID-19. The source material was peripheral blood. CDR3: CATSAQGYGYTF. In DNA, the CDR3 is TGTGCCACCAGTGCCCAGGGGTACGGCTACACCTTC.